This TCR beta chain is drawn from a study of CD8 T cells in ankylosing spondylitis. Study-wide results and caveats: Within ankylosing spondylitis blood, a TCR beta motif made up of seven to nine highly homologous variants appeared to be characteristic. A CD8+ phenotype characterized the disease-linked clones, which were relatively rare in peripheral blood. In ankylosing spondylitis patients, matched synovial fluid reportedly showed significant enrichment of disease-linked clones.

The CDR3 length is 15 residues. Germline CDR1 reads LNHNV; CDR2 reads YYDKDF (reference sequence). J was trimmed by 2 bases and V by 5 bases; bases with no gene match: 4. As for this clonotype: Its specificity is unknown.

Molecular-barcoded quantitative 5'-RACE produced these TCR beta libraries. Each CDR3 protein gets one entry after TCRdb re-called the 5' RACE reads with MiXCR. Here the sample spans 380,000 or so distinct CDR3 sequences, roughly 22% being singletons. The sample taken for sequencing was blood, either unsorted or a sorted T cell fraction (not recorded which). The source is a male donor with ankylosing spondylitis or in good health (not recorded which). The rearrangement uses TRBV15 and TRBJ2-1; 9 bases agree with TRBD2. The CDR3 here is CATSLPSGAYNEQFF. CDR3 in DNA: TGTGCCACCAGCCTTCCTAGCGGGGCCTACAATGAGCAGTTCTTC.